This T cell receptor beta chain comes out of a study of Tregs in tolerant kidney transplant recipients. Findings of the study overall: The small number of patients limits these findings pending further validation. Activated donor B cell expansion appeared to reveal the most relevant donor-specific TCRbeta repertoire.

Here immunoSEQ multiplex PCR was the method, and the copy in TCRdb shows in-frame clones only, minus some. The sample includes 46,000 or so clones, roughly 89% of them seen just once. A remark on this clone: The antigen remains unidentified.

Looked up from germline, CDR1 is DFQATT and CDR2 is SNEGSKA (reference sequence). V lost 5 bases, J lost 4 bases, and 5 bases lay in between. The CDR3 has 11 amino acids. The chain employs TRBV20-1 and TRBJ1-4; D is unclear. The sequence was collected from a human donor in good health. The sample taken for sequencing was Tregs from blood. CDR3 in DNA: TGCAGTGCTGCTTTTAATGAAAAACTGTTTTTT. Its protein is CSAAFNEKLFF.